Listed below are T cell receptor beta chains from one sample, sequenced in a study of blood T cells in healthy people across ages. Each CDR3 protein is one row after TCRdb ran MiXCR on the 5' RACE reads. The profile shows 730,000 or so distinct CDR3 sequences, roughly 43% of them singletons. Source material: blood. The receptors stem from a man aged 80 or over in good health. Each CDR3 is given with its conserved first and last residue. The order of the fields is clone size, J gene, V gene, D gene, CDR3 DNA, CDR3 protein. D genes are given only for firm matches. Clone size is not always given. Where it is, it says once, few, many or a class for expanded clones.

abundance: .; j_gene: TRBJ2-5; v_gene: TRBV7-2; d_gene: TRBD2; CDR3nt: TGTGCCAGCAGCTTAACTAGCGGGAGTGAGACCCAGTACTTC; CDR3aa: CASSLTSGSETQYF
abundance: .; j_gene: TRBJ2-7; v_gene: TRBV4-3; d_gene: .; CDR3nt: TGCGCCAGCAGCCAAGATCCGCGGGTCGCCGAGCAGTACTTC; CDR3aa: CASSQDPRVAEQYF
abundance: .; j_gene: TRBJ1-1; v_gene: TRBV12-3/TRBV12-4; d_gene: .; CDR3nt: TGTGCCAGCAGTCTTGGGACCGCTGAAGCTTTCTTT; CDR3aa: CASSLGTAEAFF
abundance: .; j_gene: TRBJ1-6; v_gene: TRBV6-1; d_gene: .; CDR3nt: TGTGCCAGCAGTGAAGTTGGTCGGGTGACGCAAGGTCTCCACTTT; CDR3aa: CASSEVGRVTQGLHF
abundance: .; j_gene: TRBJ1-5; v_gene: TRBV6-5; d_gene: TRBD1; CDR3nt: TGTGCCAGCAGCCGTGGGACAGCTGGCAATCAGCCCCAGCATTTT; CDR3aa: CASSRGTAGNQPQHF
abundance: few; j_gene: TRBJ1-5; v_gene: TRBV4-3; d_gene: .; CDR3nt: TGCGCCAGCAGCCTGGGGTCGGGCCAGCAGCCCCAGCATTTT; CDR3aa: CASSLGSGQQPQHF
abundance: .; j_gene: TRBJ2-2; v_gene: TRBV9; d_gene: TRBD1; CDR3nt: TGTGCCAGCAGCGGACAGGGGAGTGGCACCGGGGAGCTGTTTTTT; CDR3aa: CASSGQGSGTGELFF
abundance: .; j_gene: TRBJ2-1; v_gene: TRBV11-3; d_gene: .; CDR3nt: TGTGCCAGCAGCAACCTGGGGCGGTCAGATGAGCAGTTCTTC; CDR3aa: CASSNLGRSDEQFF
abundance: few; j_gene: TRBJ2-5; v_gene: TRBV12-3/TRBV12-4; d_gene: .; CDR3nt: TGTGCCAGCAGTCCCGGGGCTAGTCAAGAGACCCAGTACTTC; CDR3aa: CASSPGASQETQYF
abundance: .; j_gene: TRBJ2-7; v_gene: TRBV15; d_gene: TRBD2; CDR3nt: TGTGCCACCAGCAGAGATCGAGGACTAGCGGCCCAGTACTTC; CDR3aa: CATSRDRGLAAQYF
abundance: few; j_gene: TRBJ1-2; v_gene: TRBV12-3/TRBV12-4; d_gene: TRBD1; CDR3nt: TGTGCCAGCAGTCCCGGACAGGGGGCTTTTTCGTTTGACTACACCTTC; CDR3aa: CASSPGQGAFSFDYTF
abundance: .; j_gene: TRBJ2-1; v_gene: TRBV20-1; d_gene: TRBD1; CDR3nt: TGCAGTGCTAGAGTGCGGACAGGGACCCACAATGAGCAGTTCTTC; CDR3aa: CSARVRTGTHNEQFF
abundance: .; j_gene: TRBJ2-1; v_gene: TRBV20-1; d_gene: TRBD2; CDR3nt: TGCAGTGCCCCGGGACTAGCTAGGAATGAGCAGTTCTTC; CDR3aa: CSAPGLARNEQFF
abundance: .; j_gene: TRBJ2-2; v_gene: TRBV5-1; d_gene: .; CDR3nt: TGCGCCAGCAGCGCTGCCGGGGAGCTGTTTTTT; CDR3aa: CASSAAGELFF
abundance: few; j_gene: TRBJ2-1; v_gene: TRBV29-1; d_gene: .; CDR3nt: TGCAGCACCCTAGGGGGGGGCAATGAGCAGTTCTTC; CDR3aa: CSTLGGGNEQFF
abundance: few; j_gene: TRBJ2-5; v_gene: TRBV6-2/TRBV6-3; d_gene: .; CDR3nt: TGTGCCAGCAGCCCTATCGATTCAGCGTTTGTGACCCAGTACTTC; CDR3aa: CASSPIDSAFVTQYF
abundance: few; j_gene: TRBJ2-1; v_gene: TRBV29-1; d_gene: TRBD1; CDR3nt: TGCAGCGTTAGACGGGACAGGAAAAACAATGAGCAGTTCTTC; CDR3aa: CSVRRDRKNNEQFF
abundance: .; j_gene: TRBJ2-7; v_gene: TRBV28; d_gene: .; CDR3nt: TGTGCCAGCAACACTCAAGCAGGCGCAGCCTACGAGCAGTACTTC; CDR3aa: CASNTQAGAAYEQYF
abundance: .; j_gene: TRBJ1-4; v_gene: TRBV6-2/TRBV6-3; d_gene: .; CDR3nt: TGTGCCAGCAAGCTCAATGTGGCAACTAATGAAAAACTGTTTTTT; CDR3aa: CASKLNVATNEKLFF
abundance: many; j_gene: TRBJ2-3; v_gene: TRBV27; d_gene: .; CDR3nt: TGTGCCAGCAGTTTAAATGGGGTGGCAACAGATACGCAGTATTTT; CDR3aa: CASSLNGVATDTQYF
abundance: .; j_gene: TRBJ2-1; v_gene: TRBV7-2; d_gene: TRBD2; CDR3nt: TGTGCCAGCAGCTTAGGAGCGGGGTCTCACAATGAGCAGTTCTTC; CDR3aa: CASSLGAGSHNEQFF
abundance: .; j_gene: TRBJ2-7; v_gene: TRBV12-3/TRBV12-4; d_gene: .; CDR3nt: TGTGCCAGCAGTCCCAATGCCTACAATGAGCAGTACTTC; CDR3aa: CASSPNAYNEQYF
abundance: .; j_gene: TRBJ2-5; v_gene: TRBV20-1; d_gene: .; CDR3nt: TGCACTGCTAGTCAACGGGAAGAGACCCAGTACTTC; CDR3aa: CTASQREETQYF
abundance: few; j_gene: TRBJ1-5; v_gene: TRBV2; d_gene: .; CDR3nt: TGTGCCAGCAGTGTTACAGACAAGGTGCCCCAGCATTTT; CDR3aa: CASSVTDKVPQHF
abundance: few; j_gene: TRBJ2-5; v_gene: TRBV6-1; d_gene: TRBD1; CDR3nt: TGTGCCAGCAGCCCCAGGGGGTACCAAGAGACCCAGTACTTC; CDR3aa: CASSPRGYQETQYF
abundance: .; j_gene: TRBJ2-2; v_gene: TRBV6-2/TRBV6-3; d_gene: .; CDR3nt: TGTGCCAGCAGTTTGTACACCGCGGAGCTGTTTTTT; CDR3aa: CASSLYTAELFF
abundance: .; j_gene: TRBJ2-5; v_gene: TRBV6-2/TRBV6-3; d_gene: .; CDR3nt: TGTGCCAGCAGTTACCAGCCTGGGGGGACCCAGTACTTC; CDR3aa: CASSYQPGGTQYF
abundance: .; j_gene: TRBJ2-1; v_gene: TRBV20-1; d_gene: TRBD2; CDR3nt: TGCAGTGCAGCATGGGCTAGCGGGGGAGGCAATGAGCAGTTCTTC; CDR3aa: CSAAWASGGGNEQFF
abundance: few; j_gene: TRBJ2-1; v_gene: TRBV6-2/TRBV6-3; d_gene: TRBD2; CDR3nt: TGTGCCAGCAGTGCCAAGTTAAGCGGGAGGGTACGACGCTCCTACAATGAGCAGTTCTTC; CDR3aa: CASSAKLSGRVRRSYNEQFF
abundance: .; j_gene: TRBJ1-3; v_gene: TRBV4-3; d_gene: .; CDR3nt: TGCGCCAGCAGCCCCACGGCCAGGAACACCATATATTTT; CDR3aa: CASSPTARNTIYF
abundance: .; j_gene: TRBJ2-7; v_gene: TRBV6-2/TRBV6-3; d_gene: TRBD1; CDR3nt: TGTGCCAGCAGTAGACGGGACAGGGGGAACGAGCAGTACTTC; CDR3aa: CASSRRDRGNEQYF
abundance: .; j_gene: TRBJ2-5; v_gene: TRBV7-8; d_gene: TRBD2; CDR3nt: TGTGCCAGCAACCCTAGGGGCAGGGAGGGGGAGACCCAGTACTTC; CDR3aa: CASNPRGREGETQYF
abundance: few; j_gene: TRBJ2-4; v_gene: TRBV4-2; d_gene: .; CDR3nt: TGTGCCAGCAGCCAAGAATCCGGTCAGGGGAGGAGGGACATTCAGTACTTC; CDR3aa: CASSQESGQGRRDIQYF
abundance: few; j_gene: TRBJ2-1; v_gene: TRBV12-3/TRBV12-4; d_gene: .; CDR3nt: TGTGCCAGCAGTTTAGACTTCAACAATGAGCAGTTCTTC; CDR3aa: CASSLDFNNEQFF
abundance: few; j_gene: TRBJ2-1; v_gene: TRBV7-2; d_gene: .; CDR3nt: TGTGCCAGCAGCCCGCCCGTGGGGTCAGGTAATGAGCAGTTCTTC; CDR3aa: CASSPPVGSGNEQFF
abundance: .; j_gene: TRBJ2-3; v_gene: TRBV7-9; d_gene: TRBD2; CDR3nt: TGTGCCAGCAGTAAAACGGGGGGGCCCACAGATACGCAGTATTTT; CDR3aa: CASSKTGGPTDTQYF
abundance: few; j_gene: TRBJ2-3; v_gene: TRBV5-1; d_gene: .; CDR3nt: TGCGCCAGCAGCGCGACGGAGACTAGCACAGATACGCAGTATTTT; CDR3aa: CASSATETSTDTQYF
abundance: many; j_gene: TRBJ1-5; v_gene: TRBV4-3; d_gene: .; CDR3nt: TGCGCCAGCAGCCAAGAATGGAGGGGCAATCAGCCCCAGCATTTT; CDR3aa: CASSQEWRGNQPQHF
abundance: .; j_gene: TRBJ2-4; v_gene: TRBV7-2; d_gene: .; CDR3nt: TGTGCCAGCAGCTCGAGCTTTGTGGGTTCGGGCATTCAGTACTTC; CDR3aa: CASSSSFVGSGIQYF
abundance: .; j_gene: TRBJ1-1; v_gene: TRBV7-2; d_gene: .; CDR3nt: TGTGCCAGCAGCTTAGTCGCGGGAATGAACACTGAAGCTTTCTTT; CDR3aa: CASSLVAGMNTEAFF
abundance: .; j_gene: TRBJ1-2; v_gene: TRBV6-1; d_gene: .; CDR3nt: TGTGCCAGCAGCGAAGCAGGGAATGCTAACTATGGCTACACCTTC; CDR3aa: CASSEAGNANYGYTF
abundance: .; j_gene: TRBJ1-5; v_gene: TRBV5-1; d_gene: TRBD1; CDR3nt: TGCGCCAGCAGCAGTGGGACAGGGGGGAATCAGCCCCAGCATTTT; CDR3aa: CASSSGTGGNQPQHF
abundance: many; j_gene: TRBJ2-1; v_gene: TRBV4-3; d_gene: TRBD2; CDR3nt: TGCGCCAGCAGCCCCGGGACTAGCGGTTTTAATGAGCAGTTCTTC; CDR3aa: CASSPGTSGFNEQFF
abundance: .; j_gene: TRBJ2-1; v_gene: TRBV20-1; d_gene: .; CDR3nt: TGCAGTGCTGGAGGGCGGAGTTCCTACAATGAGCAGTTCTTC; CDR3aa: CSAGGRSSYNEQFF
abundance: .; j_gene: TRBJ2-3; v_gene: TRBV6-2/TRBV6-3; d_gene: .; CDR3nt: TGTGCCAGCAGTTACTCGGGGGCGGGATATCCAGATACGCAGTATTTT; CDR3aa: CASSYSGAGYPDTQYF
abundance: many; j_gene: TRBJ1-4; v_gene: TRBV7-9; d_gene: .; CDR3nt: TGTGCCAGCAGCTTAGAGCGCAGCAATAATGAAAAACTGTTTTTT; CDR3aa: CASSLERSNNEKLFF
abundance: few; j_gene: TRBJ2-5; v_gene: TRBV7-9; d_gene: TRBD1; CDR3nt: TGTGCCAGCAGCTTATTGGGGACAGTACAAGAGACCCAGTACTTC; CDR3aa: CASSLLGTVQETQYF
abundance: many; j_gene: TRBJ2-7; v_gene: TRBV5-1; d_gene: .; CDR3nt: TGCGCCAGCAGCTTGAGCCAGTTTGTTTCCTACGAGCAGTACTTC; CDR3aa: CASSLSQFVSYEQYF
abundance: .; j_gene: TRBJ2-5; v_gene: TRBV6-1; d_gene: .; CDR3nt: TGTGCCAGCAGGGGAAACCGGGCCTACGAGACCCAGTACTTC; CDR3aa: CASRGNRAYETQYF
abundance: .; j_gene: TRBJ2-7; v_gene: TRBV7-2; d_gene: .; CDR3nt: TGTGCCAGCAGCTTCTCCGGGACGTTTTACGAGCAGTACTTC; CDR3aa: CASSFSGTFYEQYF